The 30 T cell receptor beta chains below come from one sample, sequenced in a study of response to subunit inactivated influenza vaccine. Using its own MiXCR run on the RT-PCR reads, TCRdb lists one record per CDR3 protein. The sample has 500,000 to 700,000 distinct CDR3 sequences, less than 25% seen once. This same sample was also taken into another study, of T cells expressing NK-cell markers. That publication notes: 5'RACE template switching with UMIs produced the TCR beta cDNA.

The specimen was CD4+ T cells sorted from PBMCs, collected approximately 13 days after vaccination. The receptors derive from a man in his fifties or sixties who received an inactivated influenza vaccine.

This clonotype was found a few times. The chain links TRBV6-2 or TRBV6-3 to TRBJ2-5, with D maybe TRBD1 (5 bases). The CDR3 sequence is 16 residues long. Germline CDR1 reads MNHEY; CDR2 reads SVGEGT. Deletions cut 0 bases from V and 2 bases from J, with 13 bases between. CDR3 region: CASSYSAGWMQETQYF. CDR3 in DNA: TGTGCCAGCAGTTACTCCGCAGGGTGGATGCAAGAGACCCAGTACTTC.

The count of this clonotype is one. The V gene is TRBV18, the J gene TRBJ2-7; D call uncertain. Germline CDR1 reads KGHSH; CDR2 reads LQKENI. This CDR3 contains 14 residues. V was cut by 5 bases and J by 1 base, with 12 bases left in between. CDR3 sequence reads: CASSAARSSYEQYF. The CDR3 DNA is TGTGCCAGCTCAGCGGCCCGCAGTTCCTACGAGCAGTACTTC.

The CDR3 reads CASSLAGGDNEQFF. DNA for the CDR3: TGCGCCAGCAGCTTGGCCGGGGGAGACAATGAGCAGTTCTTC. The V gene is TRBV5-1, the J gene TRBJ2-1; tentatively, D is TRBD2 (6 bases). CDR3 length: 14 residues. Germline CDR1 SGHRS, CDR2 YFSETQ. The ends were cut back, 0 bases at V and 5 bases at J, with 9 bases in the middle. The variable domain in full, with the rest retrieved from reference TRBV5-1 and TRBJ2-1, is KAGVTQTPRYLIKTRGQQVTLSCSPISGHRSVSWYQQTPGQGLQFLFEYFSETQRNKGNFPGRFSGRQFSNSRSEMNVSTLELGDSALYLCASSLAGGDNEQFFGPGTRLTVL.

The CDR3 sequence is CASSLVVGRNYNEQFF. DNA of the CDR3: TGTGCCAGCAGCTTAGTCGTCGGGCGGAACTACAATGAGCAGTTCTTC. This chain links TRBV7-8 with TRBJ2-1, with D unclear. The CDR3 length is 16 residues. V lost 1 base and J lost 3, with 13 bases in between. Germline-derived CDR1 and CDR2 are SGHVS and FQNEAQ.

This sequence joins TRBV12-3 or TRBV12-4 and TRBJ2-1; TRBD2 aligns across 11 bases. J was trimmed by 10 bases and V by 6 bases; bases with no gene match: 8. The CDR3 spans 14 residues. The CDR3 loop reads CASRGLAATGEQFF. The CDR3 bases are TGTGCCAGCAGGGGACTAGCGGCAACGGGAGAGCAGTTCTTC.

The table lists this clonotype with a count of one. This chain connects TRBV28 to TRBJ2-7; 9 nucleotides match TRBD2. Germline lookup yields CDR1 MDHEN and CDR2 SYDVKM. The CDR3 runs 17 residues. V lost 8 bases to trimming and J lost 4 bases; unmatched junction nucleotides: 18. The CDR3 DNA is TGTGCCAGCGGAAAATCTCTAGTTAGCGGGAGCCCTTACGAGCAGTACTTC. This codes for CASGKSLVSGSPYEQYF.

J is TRBJ1-1 and V is TRBV5-6; tentatively, D is TRBD1 (5 bases). The germline V and J ends were trimmed by 0 bases and 1 base, with 13 bases remaining between them. Per germline, CDR1 SGHDT and CDR2 YYEEEE. The CDR3 is 16 amino acids. DNA of the CDR3: TGTGCCAGCAGCTTGGGGACGGGACGGCCGAACACTGAAGCTTTCTTT. Protein sequence: CASSLGTGRPNTEAFF.

This clonotype was detected a few times. The chain is built from TRBV5-1 and TRBJ1-4; D is unclear. The CDR3 sequence is 13 residues long. V dropped 4 bases and J dropped 3 bases, with 7 bases sitting between them. Per the germline V gene, CDR1 is SGHRS and CDR2 is YFSETQ. The CDR3 coding sequence is TGCGCCAGCAGCCCTGGGTCTAATGAAAAACTGTTTTTT. This translates into CASSPGSNEKLFF.

This clonotype came up a few times. The genes are TRBV7-3 and TRBJ2-1, with D possibly being TRBD1 or TRBD2 (5 bases each). Per the germline V gene, CDR1 is SGHTA and CDR2 is FQGTGA. CDR3 length: 13 residues. V lost 5 bases, J lost 10 bases, and 15 bases lay in between. In DNA, the CDR3 is TGTGCCAGCAGCCTAGGAGCCTGGGGGGAGCAGTTCTTC. Translating gives CASSLGAWGEQFF.

The rearrangement joins TRBV25-1 to TRBJ1-5; the match to TRBD1 covers 8 bases. V lost 3 bases and J lost 7; bases outside the gene matches: 8. Germline V gene data show CDR1 as MGHDK and CDR2 as SYGVNS. This CDR3 region has 15 residues. The CDR3 nucleotides read TGTGCCAGCAGTGATGGACAGGGTGGCTACCAGCCCCAGCATTTT. Translated: CASSDGQGGYQPQHF.

The chain has TRBV14 and TRBJ2-3, with D perhaps matching TRBD1 (5 bases). The ends were cut back, 4 bases at V and 5 bases at J, with 13 bases in the middle. CDR3 length: 14 amino acids. Per the germline V gene, CDR1 is SGHDN and CDR2 is FVKESK. The CDR3 reads CASSPIYRIDTQYF. The CDR3, as DNA: TGTGCCAGCAGCCCCATATACAGGATAGATACGCAGTATTTT.

J is TRBJ2-7 and V is TRBV10-3; TRBD2 is a possible D gene (5 bases). The CDR3 length is 14 residues. V lost 8 bases, J lost 4 bases, and 18 bases lay in between. Germline CDR1 ENHRY, CDR2 SYGVKD. The CDR3 sequence is CAIHSPNSGYEQYF. The DNA for the CDR3 is TGTGCCATCCATTCACCCAATTCGGGGTACGAGCAGTACTTC.

The rearrangement uses TRBV27 and TRBJ2-3; D not resolved. Trimming left V 2 bases short and J 0 bases short, with 9 bases between. CDR1 is MNHEY, CDR2 SMNVEV, per germline (reference sequence). This CDR3 contains 15 residues. CDR3 protein: CASSLKHLSTDTQYF. Here the CDR3 DNA reads TGTGCCAGCAGTTTAAAGCACCTTAGCACAGATACGCAGTATTTT.

The chain recombines TRBV6-1 with TRBJ2-1; 7 bases line up with TRBD2. V shed 6 bases, J shed 6 bases, and the junction held 8 bases outside the gene matches. Germline lookup yields CDR1 MNHNS and CDR2 SASEGT. The CDR3 contains 14 residues. The CDR3 here is CASSREDGPNEQFF. The CDR3 DNA sequence: TGTGCCAGCAGCCGGGAGGACGGCCCCAATGAGCAGTTCTTC.

The V gene is TRBV29-1, the J gene TRBJ2-7, with 9 bases aligning to TRBD2. V gave up 0 bases and J gave up 3 bases; unmatched junction bases: 6. Per the germline V gene, CDR1 is SQVTM and CDR2 is ANQGSEA. CDR3 length equals 15 residues. The CDR3 nucleotides are TGCAGCGTTGAAGAGGTTAGCGGGAGCGTCTACGAGCAGTACTTC. Protein sequence: CSVEEVSGSVYEQYF.

On this clonotype itself: This may arise from a read error, as a much more abundant clone is one base away. V gene TRBV27 combines with J gene TRBJ2-5; a weak D match, TRBD2 (5 bases). This CDR3 spans 12 amino acids. Germline V gives CDR1 MNHEY, CDR2 SMNVEV (reference sequence). Between the trimmed V and J ends, which lost 2 bases and 7 bases, there was a span of 8 bases. CDR3 loop: CASSLLSGTQYF. Here the CDR3 DNA reads TGTGCCAGCAGTTTACTCAGCGGGACCCAGTACTTC.

This clonotype was seen ten or more times. CDR3: CASSLLQVSGELFF. The DNA of the CDR3 is TGCGCCAGCAGCTTGCTGCAGGTCTCCGGGGAGCTGTTTTTT. The chain uses TRBV5-1 and TRBJ2-2; D remains unclear. The V gene's germline CDR1 is SGHRS and CDR2 YFSETQ. CDR3 length equals 14 residues. V lost 1 base to trimming and J lost 6 bases, with 10 bases between them. The full variable domain, with the rest looked up from reference TRBV5-1 and TRBJ2-2, is KAGVTQTPRYLIKTRGQQVTLSCSPISGHRSVSWYQQTPGQGLQFLFEYFSETQRNKGNFPGRFSGRQFSNSRSEMNVSTLELGDSALYLCASSLLQVSGELFFGEGSRLTVL.

This clonotype appeared a few times. This rearrangement joins TRBV7-9 to TRBJ1-4, with 10 bases that match TRBD1. The CDR3 spans 15 residues. The germline gives CDR1 SEHNR, CDR2 FQNEAQ (reference sequence). V shed 5 bases, J shed 7 bases, and the junction held 7 bases outside the gene matches. The CDR3 here is CASSQGQGLAEKLFF. CDR3 nucleotide sequence: TGTGCCAGCAGCCAGGGACAGGGGCTAGCTGAAAAACTGTTTTTT.

This clonotype was found many times. The gene calls are TRBV20-1 and TRBJ2-2; tentatively, D is TRBD2 (7 bases). V lost 5 bases to trimming and J lost 1 base, with 17 bases between them. This CDR3 comprises 16 residues. Per the germline V gene, CDR1 is DFQATT and CDR2 is SNEGSKA (reference sequence). CDR3 DNA sequence: TGCAGTGCTCCCGAGGGGGGGAGGGTGAACACCGGGGAGCTGTTTTTT. Its translation: CSAPEGGRVNTGELFF.

This clonotype occurred a few times. The chain links TRBV20-1 to TRBJ2-1; 11 nucleotides line up with TRBD2. With V trimmed by 6 bases and J by 9 bases, 13 bases remained unmatched. Germline V gene sequence: CDR1 DFQATT, CDR2 SNEGSKA (reference sequence). This CDR3 contains 15 residues. In DNA form, the CDR3 reads TGCAGTGCCGGGAAGCCGGGACTAGCGGTTACTGAGCAGTTCTTC. This encodes CSAGKPGLAVTEQFF.

The rearrangement links TRBV5-4 to TRBJ2-5, with 7 bases fitting TRBD2. This CDR3 region has 14 residues. Germline CDR1 and CDR2: SGHNT and YYREEE (reference sequence). V shed 3 bases, J shed 4 bases, and the junction held 6 bases outside the gene matches. The CDR3 DNA reads TGTGCCAGCAGCTCCACATCTAGCGGAGAGACCCAGTACTTC. It codes for CASSSTSSGETQYF. The full variable domain, with the rest looked up from reference TRBV5-4 and TRBJ2-5, is ETGVTQSPTHLIKTRGQQVTLRCSSQSGHNTVSWYQQALGQGPQFIFQYYREEENGRGNFPPRFSGLQFPNYSSELNVNALELDDSALYLCASSSTSSGETQYFGPGTRLLVL.

The V gene is TRBV7-2, the J gene TRBJ2-2; maybe TRBD1 (6 bases). CDR3 length: 14 amino acids. The V gene's germline CDR1 is SGHTA and CDR2 FQGNSA. Trimming cost V 6 bases and J 6 bases, with 14 bases left between them. This CDR3 reads CASSLQGWSGELFF. CDR3 coding DNA: TGTGCCAGCAGTTTACAGGGATGGTCCGGGGAGCTGTTTTTT. The complete variable domain, with remaining parts taken from reference TRBV7-2 and TRBJ2-2, reads GAGVSQSPSNKVTEKGKDVELRCDPISGHTALYWYRQSLGQGLEFLIYFQGNSAPDKSGLPSDRFSAERTGGSVSTLTIQRTQQEDSAVYLCASSLQGWSGELFFGEGSRLTVL.

The count of this clonotype is one. The chain employs TRBV7-2 and TRBJ2-5; 11 nucleotides match TRBD2. Unmatched junction bases numbered 6, after V lost 6 bases and J lost 0 bases. The CDR3 spans 16 residues. CDR1 is SGHTA, CDR2 FQGNSA, per germline. The CDR3 region is CASSPTSGGHQETQYF. CDR3 coding DNA: TGTGCCAGCAGTCCCACTAGCGGGGGTCACCAAGAGACCCAGTACTTC.

The chain couples TRBV12-3 or TRBV12-4 to TRBJ2-1; 10 positions agree with TRBD2. The CDR3 consists of 15 residues. V was clipped by 6 bases and J by 4 bases; unmatched bases: 6. The CDR3 reads CASRELAGSYNEQFF. The CDR3, as DNA: TGTGCCAGCAGGGAACTAGCGGGGAGTTACAATGAGCAGTTCTTC.

The chain combines TRBV4-2 with TRBJ2-5, with D tentatively TRBD1 (5 bases). Germline assignment: CDR1 LGHNA and CDR2 YNFKEQ. V lost 5 bases and J lost 1, with 11 bases in between. This CDR3 contains 14 residues. Here the CDR3 DNA reads TGTGCCAGCAGCACACACAGGACCCAAGAGACCCAGTACTTC. Amino acids: CASSTHRTQETQYF.

This clonotype was seen a handful of times. This rearrangement joins TRBV9 to TRBJ2-1; a possible D gene is TRBD2 (5 bases). CDR1 and CDR2 (germline): SGDLS, YYNGEE. CDR3 size: 15 residues. V lost 4 bases and J 4 bases, leaving 15 bases between the germline ends. Here the CDR3 reads CASSPQGGSYNEQFF. In DNA form, the CDR3 reads TGTGCCAGCAGCCCCCAAGGCGGGTCTTACAATGAGCAGTTCTTC. The whole variable domain, remainder taken from reference TRBV9 and TRBJ2-1, is DSGVTQTPKHLITATGQRVTLRCSPRSGDLSVYWYQQSLDQGLQFLIQYYNGEERAKGNILERFSAQQFPDLHSELNLSSLELGDSALYFCASSPQGGSYNEQFFGPGTRLTVL.

This clonotype has just a few counts. The chain joins TRBV6-5 to TRBJ2-1, with 11 bases lining up with TRBD2. This CDR3 comprises 12 residues. Germline CDR1 MNHEY, CDR2 SVGAGI. With V trimmed by 6 bases and J by 16 bases, 8 bases remained unmatched. CDR3 coding DNA: TGTGCCAGCAGCATAGCGGGGGGGCCGAATTTCTTC. Amino acids: CASSIAGGPNFF.

The J gene is TRBJ2-7, the V gene TRBV10-3, with 9 bases aligning to TRBD1. V lost 1 base and J lost 7; bases outside the gene matches: 2. The CDR3 totals 13 residues. The germline V gene encodes CDR1 ENHRY and CDR2 SYGVKD. The CDR3 DNA reads as TGTGCCATCAGTGAGTACAGGGGGCGTGAGCAGTACTTC. It yields the protein CAISEYRGREQYF.

The chain links TRBV12-3 or TRBV12-4 to TRBJ1-1, with TRBD1 as a possible D gene (5 bases). Trimming removed 5 bases at V and 5 bases at J, with 12 bases between. There are 13 residues in the CDR3. CDR3 in amino acids: CASSARGRTEAFF. CDR3 nucleotides: TGTGCCAGCAGTGCCCGGGGACGGACTGAAGCTTTCTTT.

This clonotype was counted only a few times. The chain couples TRBV5-6 to TRBJ2-7; 8 bases are a match to TRBD2. CDR1 and CDR2 (germline): SGHDT, YYEEEE. The trim removed 2 bases at V and 0 bases at J, leaving 4 bases unmatched. This CDR3 is built from 15 residues. CDR3 protein: CASSFGGRSSYEQYF. The CDR3 DNA reads TGTGCCAGCAGCTTCGGCGGGAGGAGCTCCTACGAGCAGTACTTC.